The 18 T cell receptor beta chains listed next were all sequenced from one sample in a study of cytomegalovirus exposure and HLA in healthy donors. The PCR had 60 Vbeta and 13 Jbeta primers. The table came from immunoSEQ multiplex PCR; TCRdb's copy has only in-frame clones and leaves some out. The table has 110,000 to 150,000 clones, around 84% seen once. The specimen sequenced was PBMCs. The receptors here all came from a boy aged 2 to 10 in good health and CMV-seronegative.

This rearrangement joins TRBV6-1 to TRBJ1-1; D is uncertain. Per germline, CDR1 MNHNS and CDR2 SASEGT. The CDR3 totals 16 residues. The V gene lost 0 bases and the J gene lost 1 base, with 12 bases spanning the gap. The DNA for the CDR3 is TGTGCCAGCAGTGAAGCGCGGTCCCGGTCGAACACTGAAGCTTTCTTT. Translation gives CASSEARSRSNTEAFF.

The V gene is TRBV10-3, the J gene TRBJ1-2, with D possibly matching TRBD1 (6 bases). The CDR3 length is 18 residues. Per the germline V gene, CDR1 is ENHRY and CDR2 is SYGVKD. The V end lost 0 bases, the J end lost 6 bases, and 23 bases lay between the germline ends. CDR3 region: CAISESFVTGRFRNGYTF. CDR3 DNA sequence: TGTGCCATCAGTGAGTCGTTCGTTACAGGGCGTTTCCGAAATGGCTACACCTTC.

The rearrangement joins TRBV6-5 to TRBJ2-1, with no clear D. Germline V gene sequence: CDR1 MNHEY, CDR2 SVGAGI. The CDR3 loop spans 12 amino acids. Trimming stripped 7 bases from V and 6 bases from J, with 10 bases between. The CDR3 DNA reads TGTGCCAGCATAGGTAGCTTCAATGAGCAGTTCTTC. Amino acid sequence: CASIGSFNEQFF.

The gene calls are TRBV19 and TRBJ1-1; 9 bases line up with TRBD1. Trimming took 4 bases from V and 6 from J; bases not matched to a gene: 6. The V gene's germline CDR1 is LNHDA and CDR2 SQIVND (reference sequence). The CDR3 is made up of 14 amino acids. CDR3 in amino acids: CASSTDRGGAEAFF. CDR3 nucleotide sequence: TGTGCCAGTAGTACGGACAGGGGAGGGGCTGAAGCTTTCTTT.

The chain links TRBV25-1 to TRBJ2-5; 7 positions match TRBD2. There are 14 residues in the CDR3. The V and J ends lost 3 bases and 5 bases, in that order; junction bases with no gene match: 6. Germline assignment: CDR1 MGHDK and CDR2 SYGVNS. CDR3 amino acids: CASSEGGVGETQYF. The CDR3 coding sequence is TGTGCCAGCAGTGAGGGAGGGGTGGGGGAGACCCAGTACTTC.

J is TRBJ2-2 and V is TRBV25-1, with 7 bases identical to TRBD2. Germline CDR1 is MGHDK and CDR2 is SYGVNS. This CDR3 spans 17 amino acids. V shed 5 bases, J shed 5 bases, and the junction held 14 bases outside the gene matches. CDR3 sequence reads: CASSPVIGQGGTGELFF. The CDR3 bases are TGTGCCAGCAGTCCCGTTATCGGCCAGGGAGGGACCGGGGAGCTGTTTTTT.

This rearrangement joins TRBV2 to TRBJ1-1; TRBD1 matches 7 bases. Germline trimming cut 6 bases from V and 7 bases from J; bases unmatched to any gene: 5. This CDR3 contains 12 residues. In germline, CDR1 is SNHLY, CDR2 FYNNEI. The CDR3 spells CASRGQRNEAFF. The CDR3, as DNA: TGTGCCAGCAGGGGACAGCGAAATGAAGCTTTCTTT.

This clone was counted between two and nine times. The CDR3 region has the DNA TGTGCCAGCAGCCCCAAACAGGGGACGAACACTGAAGCTTTCTTT. Translated: CASSPKQGTNTEAFF. The chain carries TRBV9 and TRBJ1-1, with 7 bases that match TRBD1. There are 15 residues in the CDR3. The ends lost 4 bases at V and 1 base at J; junction bases unmatched: 7. Germline CDR1 and CDR2: SGDLS and YYNGEE.

As regards this clone: This sample also contains other DNA sequences that code for the same CDR3. CDR3 in DNA: TGTGCCAGCTCACCCGGGACAGGGGACTACGAGCAGTACTTC. Translated: CASSPGTGDYEQYF. The V call is TRBV18, the J call TRBJ2-7; TRBD1 matches at 10 bases. Germline-derived CDR1 and CDR2 are KGHSH and LQKENI. The CDR3 sequence is 14 residues long. V lost 3 bases, J lost 3 bases, and 2 bases stayed unmatched.

As for this clone: Other DNA sequences of this sample code for an identical CDR3. V usage is TRBV5-6 and J usage is TRBJ1-2; D is possibly TRBD1 (5 bases). Trimming left V 3 bases short and J 4 bases short, with 19 bases between. Per the germline V gene, CDR1 is SGHDT and CDR2 is YYEEEE. This CDR3 region has 16 residues. The CDR3: CASSWRDGRMFYGYTF. CDR3 in DNA: TGTGCCAGCAGCTGGAGGGACGGGAGGATGTTCTATGGCTACACCTTC.

The chain combines TRBV19 with TRBJ2-1; D possibly corresponds to TRBD2 (7 bases). The length of the CDR3 is 13 residues. The V gene's germline CDR1 is LNHDA and CDR2 SQIVND (reference sequence). Trimming cost V 0 bases and J 8 bases, with 8 bases left between them. This CDR3 is CASSIEGGHEQFF. The CDR3 nucleotides read TGTGCCAGTAGTATAGAGGGGGGGCATGAGCAGTTCTTC.

As regards this clone: The junction departs from the called germline gene at one end, perhaps through a read error. The rearrangement joins TRBV2 to TRBJ2-5, with TRBD2 identical over 11 bases. CDR1 is SNHLY, CDR2 FYNNEI, per germline. The CDR3 length is 12 residues. The CDR3: CASSSSLAGGDF. In DNA form, the CDR3 reads TGTGCCAGCAGCTCCTCGTTAGCGGGGGGGGACTTC.

The chain's CDR3 is CASSQDAGFNEKLFF. CDR3 in DNA: TGCGCCAGCAGCCAAGATGCGGGGTTTAATGAAAAACTGTTTTTT. The chain recombines TRBV4-3 with TRBJ1-4; no clear D gene. This CDR3 is 15 amino acids long. Trimming removed 0 bases from V and 4 bases from J, with 9 bases in between. CDR1 is LGHNA and CDR2 is YSLEER in the germline V gene.

The chain has TRBV28 and TRBJ2-2; D not certain. V was clipped by 3 bases and J by 8 bases, with 13 bases between them. The CDR3 contains 14 residues. Germline loops: CDR1 MDHEN, CDR2 SYDVKM. The DNA of the CDR3 is TGTGCCAGCAGTTTTGGCAGTATATCGGGGGAGCTGTTTTTT. Translating it yields CASSFGSISGELFF.

The genes are TRBV21-1 and TRBJ1-2. TRBV21-1 is shown as a pseudogene. This CDR3 has 18 amino acids. The CDR3 sequence is CASSNASLGGLLIYGYTF. CDR3 bases: TGTGCCAGCAGCAATGCGTCCTTGGGAGGGCTCTTAATCTATGGCTACACCTTC.

The genes are TRBV19 and TRBJ1-5; TRBD1 is a possible D gene (6 bases). CDR3 length equals 15 residues. The germline gives CDR1 LNHDA, CDR2 SQIVND (reference sequence). V was cut by 9 bases and J by 0 bases, with 15 bases left in between. The DNA of the CDR3 is TGTGCCAGCCGGGGGGGCGAATTTAGCAATCAGCCCCAGCATTTT. It is translated as CASRGGEFSNQPQHF.

The chain links TRBV23-1 to TRBJ1-3; tentatively, D is TRBD1 (6 bases). TRBV23-1 is an open reading frame whose function is uncertain. V was trimmed by 4 bases and J by 2 bases, leaving 18 bases between them. The CDR3 has 17 amino acids. As DNA, the CDR3 is TGCGCCAGCAGTCCAGGGGTGGGCGGTGCTCCTGGAAACACCATATATTTT. It yields the protein CASSPGVGGAPGNTIYF.

The V gene is TRBV28, the J gene TRBJ1-2, with TRBD1 as a possible D gene (6 bases). Trimming took 10 bases from V and 1 from J, leaving 16 bases between them. CDR1 is MDHEN, CDR2 SYDVKM, per germline. The CDR3 has 14 residues. The CDR3 DNA is TGTGCCATTACAGGGAGTAACGTTAACTATGGCTACACCTTC. It is translated as CAITGSNVNYGYTF.